The 24 T cell receptor beta chains given below trace back to one sample, sequenced in a study of blood T cell repertoires in COVID-19. Generated by immunoSEQ multiplex PCR, the TCRdb table keeps only in-frame clones and is missing some. The sample has some 280,000 clones; roughly 88% are singletons. Sequencing input: peripheral blood. These receptors were collected from a woman aged 25-40 years with active or convalescent COVID-19.

This rearrangement joins TRBV30 to TRBJ1-5, with TRBD1 identical over 10 bases. This CDR3 has 14 amino acids. CDR1 is GTSNPN and CDR2 is SVGIG in the germline V gene (reference sequence). With 4 bases clipped from V and 4 bases from J, the junction kept 4 bases outside the gene matches. The CDR3 DNA sequence: TGTGCCTGGAAGGACAGGGGGAGTAATCAGCCCCAGCATTTT. Translated, it gives CAWKDRGSNQPQHF.

The CDR3 DNA follows: TGTGCCAGCAGCTACCGGGGGGGCACTAACACAGATACGCAGTATTTT. Protein: CASSYRGGTNTDTQYF. The chain carries TRBV7-9 and TRBJ2-3; 8 bases agree with TRBD2. V was pared by 4 bases and J by 2 bases, with 8 bases of the junction left unmatched. Germline lookup yields CDR1 SEHNR and CDR2 FQNEAQ (reference sequence). The CDR3 is made up of 16 amino acids.

The chain links TRBV28 to TRBJ1-2; perhaps TRBD1 as D (5 bases). Looked up from germline, CDR1 is MDHEN and CDR2 is SYDVKM. Trimming took off 7 bases at V and 5 bases at J, with 14 bases between the two ends. The CDR3 runs 13 residues. The CDR3 loop is CASTLRGFYGYTF. The CDR3, as DNA: TGTGCCAGCACCCTGCGGGGGTTTTATGGCTACACCTTC.

V usage is TRBV7-2 and J usage is TRBJ1-2; no clear D. Germline V gene data show CDR1 as SGHTA and CDR2 as FQGNSA. The length of the CDR3 is 14 residues. With 1 base removed from V and 4 bases from J, the gap between germline ends came to 10 bases. CDR3 residues: CASSLVEDLYGYTF. CDR3 DNA sequence: TGTGCCAGCAGCTTAGTTGAGGATCTCTATGGCTACACCTTC.

The V gene is TRBV13, the J gene TRBJ1-1; D not resolved. The CDR3 covers 15 residues. V shed 0 bases and J shed 0 bases, with 8 bases lying between them. Germline CDR1 and CDR2: PRHDT and FYEKMQ (reference sequence). For the CDR3, the DNA is TGTGCCAGCAGCTTAGGCCGCAGGATGAACACTGAAGCTTTCTTT. Translation gives CASSLGRRMNTEAFF.

The chain combines TRBV5-1 with TRBJ1-5, with 7 bases aligning to TRBD1. The CDR3 has 14 residues. From germline, CDR1 is SGHRS and CDR2 YFSETQ. V dropped 0 bases and J dropped 7; count of bases not matched to a gene: 4. The CDR3 here is CASSLEGGDQPQHF. For the CDR3, the DNA is TGCGCCAGCAGCTTGGAAGGGGGCGACCAGCCCCAGCATTTT.

This chain joins TRBV15 and TRBJ2-7, with a tentative D call TRBD2 (7 bases). Germline assignment: CDR1 LNHNV and CDR2 YYDKDF (reference sequence). The CDR3 runs 16 residues. V lost 5 bases and J 3 bases, leaving 20 bases between the germline ends. The CDR3 region has the DNA TGTGCCACCAGCCCCTACGGGGCGGGGGCCCTCTACGAGCAGTACTTC. This encodes CATSPYGAGALYEQYF.

V gene TRBV7-2 combines with J gene TRBJ1-1; D is undetermined. CDR1 is SGHTA and CDR2 is FQGNSA in the germline V gene. The CDR3 extends over 14 amino acids. Between the trimmed V and J ends, which lost 3 bases and 0 bases, there was a span of 8 bases. The DNA for the CDR3 is TGTGCCAGCAGCTTGCCACAACTGAACACTGAAGCTTTCTTT. This gives the protein CASSLPQLNTEAFF.

The genes are TRBV19 and TRBJ1-5; tentatively, D is TRBD1 (5 bases). The CDR3 extends over 15 amino acids. V lost 2 bases and J lost 7, with 15 bases in between. Germline-derived CDR1 and CDR2 are LNHDA and SQIVND (reference sequence). CDR3 amino acids: CASSIRGDVRQPQHF. The DNA for the CDR3 is TGTGCCAGTAGTATAAGGGGCGACGTGAGGCAGCCCCAGCATTTT.

This clone showed up just once. V usage is TRBV5-1 and J usage is TRBJ2-7; 8 nucleotides line up with TRBD1. CDR1 is SGHRS, CDR2 YFSETQ, per germline. The CDR3 is made up of 14 amino acids. The ends lost 4 bases at V and 4 bases at J; junction bases unmatched: 7. CDR3 sequence reads: CASSIRTGFYEQYF. CDR3 DNA: TGCGCCAGCAGCATACGGACAGGGTTTTACGAGCAGTACTTC.

This clone has only a few counts. CDR3 sequence reads: CASSQGQYYSGYTF. The CDR3 nucleotides are TGTGCCAGCAGTCAAGGACAGTATTACTCTGGCTACACCTTC. The chain employs TRBV6-2 or TRBV6-3 and TRBJ1-2, with D possibly matching TRBD1 (6 bases). With 5 bases removed from V and 7 bases from J, the gap between germline ends came to 17 bases. CDR1 MNHEY and CDR2 SVGEGT come from the germline V gene. The CDR3 has 14 residues.

The gene calls are TRBV7-9 and TRBJ1-4; 7 bases align to TRBD1. The junction had 11 bases not matched to a gene; V was cut back by 0 bases and J by 10 bases. The CDR3 is made up of 16 amino acids. CDR1 SEHNR and CDR2 FQNEAQ come from the germline V gene (reference sequence). CDR3 residues: CASSLAETGLLGKLFF. As DNA, the CDR3 is TGTGCCAGCAGCTTAGCAGAGACAGGGTTATTGGGAAAACTGTTTTTT.

The rearrangement links TRBV5-1 to TRBJ1-1, with unresolved D. The CDR3 totals 15 residues. Between the trimmed V and J ends, which lost 4 bases and 2 bases, there was a span of 15 bases. The germline V gene has CDR1 SGHRS and CDR2 YFSETQ. This CDR3 is CASSTSFLLNTEAFF. DNA for the CDR3: TGCGCCAGCAGCACATCCTTTCTCCTTAACACTGAAGCTTTCTTT.

The J gene is TRBJ2-3, the V gene TRBV7-9; 9 positions match TRBD2. The germline gives CDR1 SEHNR, CDR2 FQNEAQ (reference sequence). This CDR3 has 16 residues. V lost 5 bases, J lost 3 bases, and 9 bases stayed unmatched. This chain's CDR3 is CASSPMGAGGTDTQYF. The CDR3 DNA sequence: TGTGCCAGCAGCCCGATGGGCGCGGGAGGGACAGATACGCAGTATTTT.

In this sample, this clone turned up once. The V call is TRBV3-1 (or the pseudogene TRBV3-2), the J call TRBJ1-6; D remains ambiguous. The CDR3 runs 15 residues. V dropped 7 bases and J dropped 0 bases, with 10 bases sitting between them. CDR1 LGHDT and CDR2 YNNKEL come from the germline V gene (reference sequence). The CDR3 is CASTSAVSYNSPLHF. As DNA, the CDR3 is TGTGCCAGCACCAGTGCAGTCTCCTATAATTCACCCCTCCACTTT.

The chain has TRBV9 and TRBJ1-2; TRBD1 aligns across 8 bases. Germline-derived CDR1 and CDR2 are SGDLS and YYNGEE. CDR3 length: 14 amino acids. The trim removed 3 bases at V and 6 bases at J, leaving 7 bases unmatched. CDR3 sequence reads: CASSANTGGNGYTF. The CDR3 bases are TGTGCCAGCAGCGCCAACACAGGGGGGAATGGCTACACCTTC. Variable domain in full (rest from reference TRBV9 and TRBJ1-2): DSGVTQTPKHLITATGQRVTLRCSPRSGDLSVYWYQQSLDQGLQFLIQYYNGEERAKGNILERFSAQQFPDLHSELNLSSLELGDSALYFCASSANTGGNGYTFGSGTRLTVV.

The sample holds one count of this clone. CDR3: CAWSLEGEVFF. The DNA of the CDR3 is TGTGCCTGGAGTCTCGAGGGGGAAGTGTTTTTT. The chain links TRBV30 to TRBJ1-4; tentatively, D is TRBD1 (6 bases). Germline V gene data show CDR1 as GTSNPN and CDR2 as SVGIG (reference sequence). Trimming took off 2 bases at V and 15 bases at J, with 13 bases between the two ends. This CDR3 contains 11 residues. Variable domain in full (rest from reference TRBV30 and TRBJ1-4): SQTIHQWPATLVQPVGSPLSLECTVEGTSNPNLYWYRQAAGRGLQLLFYSVGIGQISSEVPQNLSASRPQDRQFILSSKKLLLSDSGFYLCAWSLEGEVFFGSGTQLSVL.

The J gene is TRBJ2-1, the V gene TRBV19, with TRBD2 matching 8 bases. In germline, CDR1 is LNHDA, CDR2 SQIVND (reference sequence). The CDR3 runs to 14 residues. V lost 6 bases, J lost 7 bases, and 8 bases stayed unmatched. CDR3 amino acids: CASRRTSLGNEQFF. The CDR3 DNA follows: TGTGCCAGTAGGAGGACTAGCCTTGGGAATGAGCAGTTCTTC.

This chain connects TRBV11-3 to TRBJ2-1; 8 nucleotides agree with TRBD2. There are 13 residues in the CDR3. The V gene's germline CDR1 is SGHNT and CDR2 YENEEA. The V segment lost 4 bases and the J segment 7 bases; nucleotides outside the gene matches: 3. CDR3 sequence (DNA): TGTGCCAGCAGCTCCCGGGGGGGTAATGAGCAGTTCTTC. It is translated as CASSSRGGNEQFF. Based on the CDR3 plus reference TRBV11-3 and TRBJ2-1, the full variable domain is EAGVVQSPRYKIIEKKQPVAFWCNPISGHNTLYWYLQNLGQGPELLIRYENEEAVDDSQLPKDRFSAERLKGVDSTLKIQPAELGDSAVYLCASSSRGGNEQFFGPGTRLTVL.

This clone was recorded a few times. The chain joins TRBV19 to TRBJ1-5; the D is unclear. Germline V lookup: CDR1 LNHDA, CDR2 SQIVND (reference sequence). Trimming took 5 bases from V and 1 from J, leaving 12 bases between them. The CDR3 is 15 residues long. The CDR3, as DNA: TGTGCCAGTAGTCTATCTGAGAGGAGCAATCAGCCCCAGCATTTT. Residues: CASSLSERSNQPQHF.

J is TRBJ1-3 and V is TRBV7-2; perhaps TRBD1 as D (5 bases). Germline loops: CDR1 SGHTA, CDR2 FQGNSA. This CDR3 has 14 amino acids. Trimming removed 1 base from V and 4 bases from J, with 8 bases in between. CDR3 residues: CASSLGRQGNTIYF. For the CDR3, the DNA is TGTGCCAGCAGCTTAGGAAGACAGGGAAACACCATATATTTT.

The chain uses TRBV7-2 and TRBJ2-1; TRBD2 might be the D (6 bases). This CDR3 is built from 15 residues. Germline CDR1 and CDR2: SGHTA and FQGNSA. V dropped 8 bases and J dropped 2 bases, with 16 bases sitting between them. CDR3 amino acids: CASLVGAGTYNEQFF. The CDR3 coding sequence is TGTGCCAGCCTGGTAGGCGCGGGGACCTACAATGAGCAGTTCTTC. The variable domain in full, with the rest retrieved from reference TRBV7-2 and TRBJ2-1, is GAGVSQSPSNKVTEKGKDVELRCDPISGHTALYWYRQSLGQGLEFLIYFQGNSAPDKSGLPSDRFSAERTGGSVSTLTIQRTQQEDSAVYLCASLVGAGTYNEQFFGPGTRLTVL.

The V gene is TRBV28, the J gene TRBJ2-7; 12 bases agree with TRBD2. The J segment lost 3 bases and the V segment lost 4 bases, leaving 7 bases of the junction unmatched. The CDR3 covers 16 residues. Germline-derived CDR1 and CDR2 are MDHEN and SYDVKM. This CDR3 is CASSSPGLAGNYEQYF. Written as DNA, the CDR3 is TGTGCCAGCAGTTCGCCTGGACTAGCGGGGAACTACGAGCAGTACTTC.

The chain links TRBV19 to TRBJ2-2; 12 bases fit TRBD2. The junction had 4 bases not matched to a gene; V was cut back by 8 bases and J by 3 bases. CDR1 and CDR2 (germline): LNHDA, SQIVND (reference sequence). The CDR3 runs 15 residues. The DNA of the CDR3 is TGTGCCAGTCGGCGGACTAGCGGGGACACCGGGGAGCTGTTTTTT. Its protein product is CASRRTSGDTGELFF.